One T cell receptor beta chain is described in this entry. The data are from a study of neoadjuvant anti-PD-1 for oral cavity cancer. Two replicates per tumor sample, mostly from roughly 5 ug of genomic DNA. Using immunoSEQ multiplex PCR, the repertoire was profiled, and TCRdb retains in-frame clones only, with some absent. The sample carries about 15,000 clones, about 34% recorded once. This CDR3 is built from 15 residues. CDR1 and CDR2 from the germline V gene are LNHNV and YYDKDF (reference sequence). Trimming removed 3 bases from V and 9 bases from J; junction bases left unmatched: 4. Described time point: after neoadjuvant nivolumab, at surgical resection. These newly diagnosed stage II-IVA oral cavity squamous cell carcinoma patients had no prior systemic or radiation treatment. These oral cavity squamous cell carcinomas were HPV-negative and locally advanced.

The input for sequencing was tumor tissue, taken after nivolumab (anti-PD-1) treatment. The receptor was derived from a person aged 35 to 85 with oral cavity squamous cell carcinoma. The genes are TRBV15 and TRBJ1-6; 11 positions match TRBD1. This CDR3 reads CATSSGQGASSPLHF. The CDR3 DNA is TGTGCCACCAGCAGCGGACAGGGGGCAAGTTCACCCCTCCACTTT.